These 6 T cell receptor beta chains came from one sample sequenced in a study of cytomegalovirus exposure and HLA in healthy donors. Method: immunoSEQ multiplex PCR; TCRdb's copy keeps in-frame clones and lacks some. The sample lists 55,000 to 85,000 clones; 94% were seen once. The sequenced material came from PBMCs. Source of these receptors: a woman in her late teens or twenties in good health and CMV-seronegative.

V usage is TRBV18 and J usage is TRBJ1-2; D is undetermined. This CDR3 spans 15 amino acids. Germline CDR1 KGHSH, CDR2 LQKENI. V was clipped by 1 base and J by 3 bases, with 12 bases between them. The CDR3 spells CASSPQMAYDYGYTF. The CDR3 bases are TGTGCCAGCTCACCACAGATGGCATACGACTATGGCTACACCTTC.

The rearrangement uses TRBV4-3 and TRBJ2-3; perhaps TRBD2 as D (6 bases). The V and J ends lost 0 bases and 4 bases respectively, with 14 bases between them. Germline-derived CDR1 and CDR2 are LGHNA and YSLEER. The length of the CDR3 is 16 residues. CDR3 DNA: TGCGCCAGCAGCCAAGAATTGGGAGGAACGGCAGATACGCAGTATTTT. Its translation: CASSQELGGTADTQYF.

This clone has a handful of counts. The CDR3 nucleotides are TGTGCCAGCAGTGAAGCGGCGGGAGGCACAGATACGCAGTATTTT. Its protein is CASSEAAGGTDTQYF. The V and J genes are TRBV6-1 and TRBJ2-3; the match to TRBD2 covers 7 bases. Trimming at V came to 0 bases and at J to 1 base, leaving 1 base not matched to a gene. CDR3 length: 15 residues. CDR1 and CDR2 from the germline V gene are MNHNS and SASEGT.

V usage is TRBV10-2 and J usage is TRBJ2-3; D unclear. V was shortened by 4 bases and J by 5 bases, with 16 bases between the two germline ends. This CDR3 contains 15 residues. CDR1 is WSHSY and CDR2 is SAAADI in the germline V gene. The CDR3 reads CASSGSESPLDTQYF. The DNA of the CDR3 is TGCGCCAGCAGTGGGAGCGAAAGTCCCTTAGATACGCAGTATTTT.

V usage is TRBV4-3 and J usage is TRBJ1-4; unclear D gene. Looked up from germline, CDR1 is LGHNA and CDR2 is YSLEER. There are 15 residues in the CDR3. The V end lost 4 bases, the J end lost 0 bases, and 9 bases lay between the germline ends. As DNA, the CDR3 is TGCGCCAGCAGCCCCCACATAACAACTAATGAAAAACTGTTTTTT. Amino acid sequence: CASSPHITTNEKLFF.

The gene calls are TRBV7-6 and TRBJ2-6, with 11 bases identical to TRBD2. The CDR3 runs 18 residues. Trimming took 1 base from V and 0 from J; bases not matched to a gene: 2. CDR1 and CDR2 (germline): SGHVS, FNYEAQ. The CDR3 DNA reads as TGTGCCAGCAGCTTAGAACTAGCGGGGGCCTCTGGGGCCAACGTCCTGACTTTC. Encoded protein: CASSLELAGASGANVLTF.